These 8 T cell receptor beta chains came from one sample sequenced in a study of metastatic and nonmetastatic thyroid tumors. MiXCR was used by TCRdb to re-call the PCR reads. The data show approximately 17,000 clones, under 30% seen once. None of the patients had undergone any treatment ahead of thyroid surgery. Material for sequencing was adjacent normal tissue. These receptor sequences come from a female donor with papillary thyroid cancer or a benign thyroid nodule (not recorded which). Some clones in this sample may be carry-over from other donors' samples.

This clone is medium-sized (0.01 to 0.1%). J is TRBJ2-7 and V is TRBV6-6; 10 bases fit TRBD2. The CDR3 has 19 amino acids. The germline V gene has CDR1 MNHNY and CDR2 SVGAGI (reference sequence). Unmatched junction bases numbered 16, after V lost 0 bases and J lost 5 bases. CDR3 sequence reads: CASSYSGLASGSVLDEQYF. Here the CDR3 DNA reads TGTGCCAGCAGTTACTCAGGGTTGGCTAGCGGGAGTGTTTTGGACGAGCAGTACTTC.

The J gene is TRBJ1-3, the V gene TRBV6-2 or TRBV6-3; a weak D match, TRBD1 (5 bases). The CDR3 is 14 residues long. V lost 2 bases and J 0 bases, leaving 5 bases between the germline ends. Germline V gene lookup returns CDR1 MNHEY and CDR2 SVGEGT. The CDR3, as DNA: TGTGCCAGCAGTTACGGGGGCTCTGGAAACACCATATATTTT. Protein sequence: CASSYGGSGNTIYF.

This clone was seen a handful of times. Other DNA sequences in this sample translate to the same CDR3. V and J are TRBV12-3 or TRBV12-4 and TRBJ2-1; D not certain. The CDR3 runs to 13 residues. Trimming removed 1 base at V and 10 bases at J, with 11 bases between. CDR3 sequence (DNA): TGTGCCAGCAGTTTAGGTTTGAGGAACGAGCAGTTCTTC. Translation gives CASSLGLRNEQFF.

This clone was recorded a few times. The V call is TRBV6-1, the J call TRBJ1-4; D is uncertain. V gave up 1 base and J gave up 8 bases, with 14 bases separating them. Germline V CDR1 and CDR2: MNHNS, SASEGT. The CDR3 consists of 15 residues. The DNA for the CDR3 is TGTGCCAGCAGTGAAGGGATTGAAGGACGAGAAAAACTGTTTTTT. As protein: CASSEGIEGREKLFF.

This chain links TRBV6-5 with TRBJ2-1; 9 bases match TRBD2. This CDR3 is 16 amino acids long. V lost 0 bases to trimming and J lost 2 bases; unmatched junction nucleotides: 2. Germline V CDR1 and CDR2: MNHEY, SVGAGI. CDR3 protein: CASSYSAGGAYNEQFF. CDR3 nucleotides: TGTGCCAGCAGTTACTCAGCGGGAGGCGCCTACAATGAGCAGTTCTTC.

This clone has more than one count but fewer than ten. The chain employs TRBV20-1 and TRBJ2-6; D possibly corresponds to TRBD1 (6 bases). Trimming stripped 8 bases from V and 1 base from J, with 9 bases between. CDR3 length equals 13 residues. CDR1 and CDR2 from the germline V gene are DFQATT and SNEGSKA (reference sequence). In DNA form, the CDR3 reads TGCAGTACTCAGGGGTCTGGGGCCAACGTCCTGACTTTC. It translates to CSTQGSGANVLTF.

The CDR3 DNA follows: TGTGCCAGCTCCCCAGGGGGGGAAGAGACCCAGTACTTC. It encodes CASSPGGEETQYF. The V call is TRBV18, the J call TRBJ2-5; D may match TRBD1 or TRBD2 (7 bases each). The CDR3 is 13 residues long. Trimming removed 6 bases at V and 3 bases at J, with 11 bases between. Germline-derived CDR1 and CDR2 are KGHSH and LQKENI.

The chain has TRBV25-1 and TRBJ1-2, with TRBD1 as a possible D gene (5 bases). CDR1 is MGHDK and CDR2 is SYGVNS in the germline V gene. This CDR3 is 15 amino acids long. V gave up 2 bases and J gave up 6 bases, with 16 bases separating them. The CDR3 DNA reads as TGTGCCAGCAGTGAAGGGGACGTCGGAGGGGATGGCTACACCTTC. Residues: CASSEGDVGGDGYTF.